Below, 17 T cell receptor beta chains from the same sample are listed, as sequenced in a study of CD8+ T cells in alopecia areata. RNA was isolated and reverse transcribed to cDNA, the sequencing template. Method: immunoSEQ multiplex PCR; TCRdb's copy keeps in-frame clones and lacks some. The sample consists of about 150,000 clones, about 60% of them appearing once. Specimen: CD4+ T cells sorted from blood, collected at week 0. The receptors originated from a human donor with alopecia areata.

The chain uses TRBV5-1 and TRBJ1-5; no firm D call. The CDR3 covers 15 residues. The germline gives CDR1 SGHRS, CDR2 YFSETQ. The V gene lost 2 bases and the J gene lost 6 bases, with 15 bases spanning the gap. The CDR3 loop is CASSLEGTSGQPQHF. As DNA, the CDR3 is TGCGCCAGCAGCTTAGAGGGAACGTCGGGTCAGCCCCAGCATTTT.

The chain links TRBV30 to TRBJ1-3; no definite D call. The V gene's germline CDR1 is GTSNPN and CDR2 SVGIG (reference sequence). V lost 3 bases and J 0 bases, leaving 9 bases between the germline ends. This CDR3 comprises 14 residues. The CDR3 spells CAWSMTFSGNTIYF. The CDR3 DNA sequence: TGTGCCTGGAGCATGACATTCTCTGGAAACACCATATATTTT.

The chain links TRBV30 to TRBJ1-1, with TRBD1 as a possible D gene (6 bases). Germline lookup yields CDR1 GTSNPN and CDR2 SVGIG (reference sequence). Between the trimmed V and J ends, which lost 5 bases and 5 bases, there was a span of 21 bases. CDR3 length equals 15 residues. CDR3 bases: TGTGCCTGGGGAACAGGGTTCGCGGCTTCTACTGAAGCTTTCTTT. It encodes CAWGTGFAASTEAFF.

V usage is TRBV2 and J usage is TRBJ2-2, with D unclear. CDR1 SNHLY and CDR2 FYNNEI come from the germline V gene. Trimming took off 6 bases at V and 5 bases at J, with 19 bases between the two ends. The CDR3 extends over 16 amino acids. This CDR3 is CASSVHVDPRTGELFF. DNA of the CDR3: TGTGCCAGCAGCGTTCATGTGGACCCGAGAACCGGGGAGCTGTTTTTT. Full variable domain (missing parts from reference TRBV2 and TRBJ2-2): EPEVTQTPSHQVTQMGQEVILRCVPISNHLYFYWYRQILGQKVEFLVSFYNNEISEKSEIFDDQFSVERPDGSNFTLKIRSTKLEDSAMYFCASSVHVDPRTGELFFGEGSRLTVL.

The J gene is TRBJ1-2, the V gene TRBV10-3; 9 bases are a match to TRBD1. CDR3 length equals 15 residues. CDR1 and CDR2 from the germline V gene are ENHRY and SYGVKD. The J segment lost 7 bases and the V segment lost 2 bases, leaving 8 bases of the junction unmatched. CDR3 DNA: TGTGCCATCAGTGAGGGCCGGGACAGGGCGTCTGGCTACACCTTC. It is translated as CAISEGRDRASGYTF.

Here the CDR3 reads CASSKGVNQPQHF. The CDR3 DNA sequence: TGTGCCAGCAGCAAAGGGGTCAATCAGCCCCAGCATTTT. This chain links TRBV7-9 with TRBJ1-5; D perhaps matches TRBD1 (5 bases). Trimming pared 5 bases from V and 3 bases from J, leaving 8 bases between. CDR3 length equals 13 residues. From germline, CDR1 is SEHNR and CDR2 FQNEAQ (reference sequence).

The chain is built from TRBV7-2 and TRBJ2-7; D perhaps matches TRBD2 (6 bases). The V gene's germline CDR1 is SGHTA and CDR2 FQGNSA. Trimming left V 4 bases short and J 4 bases short, with 14 bases between. CDR3 length: 14 amino acids. Here the CDR3 reads CASSSPGLTYEQYF. The CDR3 coding sequence is TGTGCCAGCAGCTCTCCGGGACTGACTTACGAGCAGTACTTC.

V and J are TRBV19 and TRBJ1-2, with 10 bases that match TRBD1. V shed 7 bases and J 8 bases; nucleotides not matched to a gene: 7. This CDR3 region has 13 residues. Germline assignment: CDR1 LNHDA and CDR2 SQIVND (reference sequence). CDR3 nucleotides: TGTGCCAGTACCGGGACAGGGGCATTCGGCTACACCTTC. It codes for CASTGTGAFGYTF.

The J gene is TRBJ2-3, the V gene TRBV25-1; D remains ambiguous. The CDR3 has 15 amino acids. Germline V gene lookup returns CDR1 MGHDK and CDR2 SYGVNS. The V end was cut by 3 bases, the J end by 1 base, with 11 bases between. Here the CDR3 DNA reads TGTGCCAGCAGTGAGGGTCAGCTCCGCACAGATACGCAGTATTTT. Its translation: CASSEGQLRTDTQYF.

This sequence joins TRBV30 and TRBJ2-7; 7 bases map to TRBD2. The J segment lost 3 bases and the V segment lost 3 bases, leaving 5 bases of the junction unmatched. The CDR3 extends over 13 amino acids. Germline CDR1 GTSNPN, CDR2 SVGIG (reference sequence). The CDR3 protein is CAWRWGGFYEQYF. CDR3 DNA: TGTGCCTGGAGGTGGGGGGGTTTCTACGAGCAGTACTTC.

This sequence joins TRBV9 and TRBJ2-1; either TRBD1 or TRBD2 may supply D (6 bases each). The CDR3 is 15 residues long. Trimming took 1 base from V and 7 from J, leaving 15 bases between them. Germline V gene sequence: CDR1 SGDLS, CDR2 YYNGEE. The CDR3 protein is CASSVIGGPRNEQFF. The CDR3 coding sequence is TGTGCCAGCAGCGTAATAGGGGGGCCACGGAATGAGCAGTTCTTC. The full variable domain, in which reference TRBV9 and TRBJ2-1 provide the parts outside the CDR3, is DSGVTQTPKHLITATGQRVTLRCSPRSGDLSVYWYQQSLDQGLQFLIQYYNGEERAKGNILERFSAQQFPDLHSELNLSSLELGDSALYFCASSVIGGPRNEQFFGPGTRLTVL.

The chain carries TRBV27 and TRBJ2-1; 13 nucleotides align to TRBD2. The CDR3 is 15 residues long. Germline lookup yields CDR1 MNHEY and CDR2 SMNVEV (reference sequence). V was clipped by 6 bases and J by 10 bases; unmatched bases: 9. The CDR3 is CASRRPTSGGHEQFF. DNA for the CDR3: TGTGCCAGCAGGCGCCCGACTAGCGGGGGGCACGAGCAGTTCTTC.

This chain links TRBV9 with TRBJ2-2, with TRBD2 matching 11 bases. Losses at the gene ends were 4 bases for V and 9 bases for J; bases not matched to a gene: 8. This CDR3 is 15 amino acids long. CDR1 and CDR2 (germline): SGDLS, YYNGEE. The CDR3 loop reads CASSTGLAAGRELFF. The CDR3 DNA reads TGTGCCAGCAGCACGGGACTAGCGGCCGGGAGGGAGCTGTTTTTT.

This clone was detected a few times. The rearrangement uses TRBV5-1 and TRBJ2-1; possible D gene TRBD2, 5 bases. This CDR3 region has 15 residues. Germline CDR1 is SGHRS and CDR2 is YFSETQ. Trimming removed 2 bases from V and 4 bases from J, with 13 bases in between. CDR3 loop: CASSLTTGKYNEQFF. CDR3 in DNA: TGCGCCAGCAGCTTAACCACCGGGAAGTACAATGAGCAGTTCTTC. Full variable domain (missing parts from reference TRBV5-1 and TRBJ2-1): KAGVTQTPRYLIKTRGQQVTLSCSPISGHRSVSWYQQTPGQGLQFLFEYFSETQRNKGNFPGRFSGRQFSNSRSEMNVSTLELGDSALYLCASSLTTGKYNEQFFGPGTRLTVL.

This clone has only a few counts. V is TRBV2 and J is TRBJ2-1, with a tentative D call TRBD1 (6 bases). The germline V gene has CDR1 SNHLY and CDR2 FYNNEI. This CDR3 is 14 amino acids long. V lost 6 bases, J lost 4 bases, and 13 bases lay in between. Here the CDR3 reads CASSSTGPYNEQFF. In DNA, the CDR3 is TGTGCCAGCAGCTCGACAGGCCCGTACAATGAGCAGTTCTTC.

This rearrangement joins TRBV2 to TRBJ2-1, with 9 nucleotides matching TRBD2. Germline V gives CDR1 SNHLY, CDR2 FYNNEI. The CDR3 spans 18 residues. V dropped 4 bases and J dropped 0; count of bases not matched to a gene: 10. CDR3 sequence: CASSVRRGGISSYNEQFF. The CDR3 nucleotides read TGTGCCAGCAGTGTCAGGCGGGGGGGGATTAGCTCCTACAATGAGCAGTTCTTC.

This clone has just a few counts. The DNA for the CDR3 is TGCAGCGTTGGGGAGGGCACGAACACCGGGGAGCTGTTTTTT. The encoded protein is CSVGEGTNTGELFF. The V gene is TRBV29-1, the J gene TRBJ2-2, with TRBD2 matching over 7 bases. CDR3 length: 14 amino acids. Germline V gene data show CDR1 as SQVTM and CDR2 as ANQGSEA. The trim removed 4 bases at V and 0 bases at J, leaving 2 bases unmatched.